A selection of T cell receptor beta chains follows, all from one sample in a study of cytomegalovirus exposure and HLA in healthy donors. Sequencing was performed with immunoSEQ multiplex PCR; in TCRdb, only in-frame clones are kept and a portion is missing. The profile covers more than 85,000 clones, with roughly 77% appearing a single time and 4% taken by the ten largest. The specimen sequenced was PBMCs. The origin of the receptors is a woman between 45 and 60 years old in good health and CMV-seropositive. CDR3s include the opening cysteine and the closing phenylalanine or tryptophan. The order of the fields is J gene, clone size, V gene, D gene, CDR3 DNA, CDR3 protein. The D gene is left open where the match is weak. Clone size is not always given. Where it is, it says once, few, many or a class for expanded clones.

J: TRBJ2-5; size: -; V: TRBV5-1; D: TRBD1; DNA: TGCGCCAGCAGCTTGGGGACAGGGGGAGAAGAGACCCAGTACTTC; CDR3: CASSLGTGGEETQYF
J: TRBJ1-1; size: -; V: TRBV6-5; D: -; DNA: TGTGCCAGCAGTTACCCACAGGTGGGGAACACTGAAGCTTTCTTT; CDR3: CASSYPQVGNTEAFF
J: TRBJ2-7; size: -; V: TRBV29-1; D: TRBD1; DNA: TGCAGCGGTCGGACAGGGAGCTCCTACGAGCAGTACTTC; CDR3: CSGRTGSSYEQYF
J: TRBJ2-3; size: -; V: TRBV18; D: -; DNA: TGTGCCAGCTCACCACCGGGGACTCCAGATACGCAGTATTTT; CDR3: CASSPPGTPDTQYF
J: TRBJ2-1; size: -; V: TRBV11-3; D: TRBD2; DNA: TGTGCCAGCAGCTCCCGGACTAGCGGGGCTCCCGAGGACAATGAGCAGTTCTTC; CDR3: CASSSRTSGAPEDNEQFF
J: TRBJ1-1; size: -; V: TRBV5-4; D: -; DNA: TGTGCCAGCAGCCCCAGAGGAGGTGGGATGAACACTGAAGCTTTCTTT; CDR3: CASSPRGGGMNTEAFF
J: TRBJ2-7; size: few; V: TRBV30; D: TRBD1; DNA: TGTGCCTGGAGGGAGAGACCGGGACAGGGGCGAACCTACGAGCAGTACTTC; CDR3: CAWRERPGQGRTYEQYF
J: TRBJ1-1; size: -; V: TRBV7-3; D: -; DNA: TGTGCCAGCAGCCTCGACCGGGGATTGACTGAAGCTTTCTTT; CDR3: CASSLDRGLTEAFF
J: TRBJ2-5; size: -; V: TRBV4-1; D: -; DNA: TGCGCCAGCAGCCGGGAGAAGTTGCCGCAAGAGACCCAGTACTTC; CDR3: CASSREKLPQETQYF
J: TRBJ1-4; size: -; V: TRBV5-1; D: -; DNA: TGCGCCCGCAGCCCCGGACTACGGGGGGGTGGTGAAAAACTGTTTTTT; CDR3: CARSPGLRGGGEKLFF
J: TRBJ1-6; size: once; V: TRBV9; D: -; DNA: TGTGCCAGCAGCGTGGGGACCGGGACAAATAATTCACCCCTCCACTTT; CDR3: CASSVGTGTNNSPLHF
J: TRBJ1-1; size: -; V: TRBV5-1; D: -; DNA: TGCGCCAGCAGCTTGGCAAGGAGGAACACTGAAGCTTTCTTT; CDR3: CASSLARRNTEAFF
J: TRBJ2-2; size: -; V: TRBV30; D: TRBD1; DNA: TGTGCCTCGACAGGGTTTGTTAGAACCGGGGAGCTGTTTTTT; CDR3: CASTGFVRTGELFF
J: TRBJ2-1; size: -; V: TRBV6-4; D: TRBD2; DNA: TGTGCCAGCAGTGATCAGGTAGCGGGGGGCCTTAAGTGGGACAATGAGCAGTTCTTC; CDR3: CASSDQVAGGLKWDNEQFF
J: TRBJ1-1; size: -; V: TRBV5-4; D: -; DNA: TGTGCCAGCAGCCGCAGGGGATACCAACCCCGGGAGAACACTGAAGCTTTCTTT; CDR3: CASSRRGYQPRENTEAFF
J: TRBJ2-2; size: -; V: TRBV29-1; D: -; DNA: TGCAGCGTTGAACTTACCGGGGAGCTGTTTTTT; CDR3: CSVELTGELFF
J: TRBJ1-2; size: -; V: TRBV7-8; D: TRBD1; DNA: TGTGCCAGCAGCCCATACGACAGGGGAAACTATGGCTACACCTTC; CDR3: CASSPYDRGNYGYTF
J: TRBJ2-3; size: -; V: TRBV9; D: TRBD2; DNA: TGTGCCAGCAGCGCTAGCGGTACTAGCACAGATACGCAGTATTTT; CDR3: CASSASGTSTDTQYF
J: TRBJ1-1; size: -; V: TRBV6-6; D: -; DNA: TGTGCCAGCAGTTTCGGGACAAGGATGAACACTGAAGCTTTCTTT; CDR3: CASSFGTRMNTEAFF
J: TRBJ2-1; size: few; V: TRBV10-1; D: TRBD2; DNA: TGCGCCAGCAGTGAGTCGCGACTAGCGGACCTCTACAATGAGCAGTTCTTC; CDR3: CASSESRLADLYNEQFF
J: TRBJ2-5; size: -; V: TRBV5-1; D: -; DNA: TGCGCCAGCAGAGTTGGCGATCGGGAGTGGGAGACCCAGTACTTC; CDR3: CASRVGDREWETQYF
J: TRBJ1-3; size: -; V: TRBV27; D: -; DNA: TGTGCCAGCAGTTTAGAGTTGGGAAACACCATATATTTT; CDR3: CASSLELGNTIYF
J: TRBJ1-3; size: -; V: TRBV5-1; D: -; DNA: TGCGCCAGCAGCTTAGACACCGGCTCTGGAAACACCATATATTTT; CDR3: CASSLDTGSGNTIYF
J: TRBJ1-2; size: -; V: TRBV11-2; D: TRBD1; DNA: TGTGCCAGCAGCCCCCGTTACCGGGACAGAACTAACTATGGCTACACCTTC; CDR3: CASSPRYRDRTNYGYTF
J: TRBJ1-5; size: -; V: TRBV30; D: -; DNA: TGTGCCTGGAGTGTATTAGCGGACAATCAGCCCCAGCATTTT; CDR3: CAWSVLADNQPQHF
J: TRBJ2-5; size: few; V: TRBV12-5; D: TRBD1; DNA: TGTGCTAGTGGTTTGGGTTACAGGGGCCAAGTAGGAGAGACCCAGTACTTC; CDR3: CASGLGYRGQVGETQYF
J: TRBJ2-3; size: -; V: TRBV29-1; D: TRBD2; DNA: TGCAGCGTCCGTCGAGGCCAGCGGGAGGGCCCTGATACGCAGTATTTT; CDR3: CSVRRGQREGPDTQYF
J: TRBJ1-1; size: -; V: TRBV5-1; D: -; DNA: TGCGCCAGCAGCTTGCAGGGTTGGAACACTGAAGCTTTCTTT; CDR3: CASSLQGWNTEAFF
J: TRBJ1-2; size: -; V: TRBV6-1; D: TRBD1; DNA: TGTGCCAGCAGTACGGACAGGGAGATACGGGGCTACACCTTC; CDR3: CASSTDREIRGYTF
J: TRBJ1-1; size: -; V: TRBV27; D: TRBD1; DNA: TGTGCCAGCAGTTATGACAGGGTCACTGAAGCTTTCTTT; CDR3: CASSYDRVTEAFF
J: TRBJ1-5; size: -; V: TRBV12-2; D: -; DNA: TGTGCAAGTCGCTTAAGGGAGCAGGGGAATTGCAATCAGCCCCAGCATTTT; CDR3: CASRLREQGNCNQPQHF
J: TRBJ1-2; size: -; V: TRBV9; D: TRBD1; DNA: TGTGCCCGGGACAGTTGGGGAGGCTACACCTTC; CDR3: CARDSWGGYTF
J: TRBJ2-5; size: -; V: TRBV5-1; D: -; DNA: TGCGCCAGCACCCCCGGGGCCGGGGGGCTAGAGACCCAGTACTTC; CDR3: CASTPGAGGLETQYF
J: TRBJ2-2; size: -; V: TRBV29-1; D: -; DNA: TGCAGCGGACGACAGGCTGGAGGAACCGGGGAGCTGTTTTTT; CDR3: CSGRQAGGTGELFF
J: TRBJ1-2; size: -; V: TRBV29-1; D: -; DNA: TGCAGCGTTGAAGGAAGGTTTGGAGGCGCTTCCTATGGCTACACCTTC; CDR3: CSVEGRFGGASYGYTF
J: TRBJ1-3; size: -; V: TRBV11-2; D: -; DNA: TGTGCCAGCAGCTCATATCGGACAGTCCACTCTGGAAACACCATGTATTTT; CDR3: CASSSYRTVHSGNTMYF
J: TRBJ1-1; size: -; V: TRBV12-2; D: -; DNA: TGTGCAAGTCGCTTAGACCCCAGGTTGAGGGACACTGAAGCTTTCTTT; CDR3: CASRLDPRLRDTEAFF
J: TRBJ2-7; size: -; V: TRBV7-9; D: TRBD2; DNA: TGTGCCAGCAGCTCGCCTCTGACTAGCAGGAGCTACGAGCAGTACTTC; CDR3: CASSSPLTSRSYEQYF
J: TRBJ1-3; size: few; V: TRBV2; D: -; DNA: TGTGCCAGCAGCCGGGACTCTGGAAACACCATATATTTT; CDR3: CASSRDSGNTIYF
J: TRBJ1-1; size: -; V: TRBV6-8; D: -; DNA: TGTGCCAGCGGCTTCGGGGGGAACACTGAAGCTTTCTTT; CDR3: CASGFGGNTEAFF
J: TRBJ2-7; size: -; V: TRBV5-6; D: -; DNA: TGTGCCAGCAGCTTGTGGAGCTACGAGCAGTACTTC; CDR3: CASSLWSYEQYF